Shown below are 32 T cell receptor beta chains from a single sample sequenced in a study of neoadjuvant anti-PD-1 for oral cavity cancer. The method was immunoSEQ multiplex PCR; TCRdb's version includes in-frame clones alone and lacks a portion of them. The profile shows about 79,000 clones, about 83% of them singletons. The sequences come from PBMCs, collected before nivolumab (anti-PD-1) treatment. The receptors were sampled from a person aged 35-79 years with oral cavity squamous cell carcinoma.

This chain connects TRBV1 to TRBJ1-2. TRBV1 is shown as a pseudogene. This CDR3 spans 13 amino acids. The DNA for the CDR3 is TGCACCAGCAGCCTTGTGGGGGGAACGGGCTACACCTTC. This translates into CTSSLVGGTGYTF.

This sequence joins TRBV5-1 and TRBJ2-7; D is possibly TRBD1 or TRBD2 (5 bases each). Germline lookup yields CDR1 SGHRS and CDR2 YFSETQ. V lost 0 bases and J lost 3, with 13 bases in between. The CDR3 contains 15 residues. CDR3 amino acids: CASSLGGTSNYEQYF. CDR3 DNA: TGCGCCAGCAGCTTGGGGGGGACCTCCAACTACGAGCAGTACTTC.

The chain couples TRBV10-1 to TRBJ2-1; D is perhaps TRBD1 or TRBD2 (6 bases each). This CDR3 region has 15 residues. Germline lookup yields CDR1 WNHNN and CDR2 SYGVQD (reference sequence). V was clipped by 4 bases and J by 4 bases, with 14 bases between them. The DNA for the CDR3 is TGCGCCAGCAGTGCCAGGCAGGGGACTTACAATGAGCAGTTCTTC. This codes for CASSARQGTYNEQFF.

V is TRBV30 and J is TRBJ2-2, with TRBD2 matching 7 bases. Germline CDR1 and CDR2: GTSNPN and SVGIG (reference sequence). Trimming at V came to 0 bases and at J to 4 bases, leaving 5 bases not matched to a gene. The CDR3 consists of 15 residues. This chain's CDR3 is CAWSVGGSFTGELFF. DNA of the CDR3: TGTGCCTGGAGTGTGGGCGGGAGTTTCACCGGGGAGCTGTTTTTT.

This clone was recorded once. CDR3 in DNA: TGCGCCAGCAGCAGGGCGTCAGGGACAGGGCGAATGATTGAGCAGTTCTTC. Its translation: CASSRASGTGRMIEQFF. The genes are TRBV5-1 and TRBJ2-1; 9 nucleotides align to TRBD1. Losses at the gene ends were 4 bases for V and 9 bases for J; bases not matched to a gene: 17. CDR3 length equals 17 residues. Germline lookup yields CDR1 SGHRS and CDR2 YFSETQ. The complete variable domain, with remaining parts taken from reference TRBV5-1 and TRBJ2-1, reads KAGVTQTPRYLIKTRGQQVTLSCSPISGHRSVSWYQQTPGQGLQFLFEYFSETQRNKGNFPGRFSGRQFSNSRSEMNVSTLELGDSALYLCASSRASGTGRMIEQFFGPGTRLTVL.

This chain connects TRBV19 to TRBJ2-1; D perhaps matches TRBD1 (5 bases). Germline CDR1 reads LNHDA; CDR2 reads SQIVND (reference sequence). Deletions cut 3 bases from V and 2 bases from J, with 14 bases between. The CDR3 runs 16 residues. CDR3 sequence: CASSISGSGPYNEQFF. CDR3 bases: TGTGCCAGTAGTATTTCAGGGTCGGGCCCCTACAATGAGCAGTTCTTC.

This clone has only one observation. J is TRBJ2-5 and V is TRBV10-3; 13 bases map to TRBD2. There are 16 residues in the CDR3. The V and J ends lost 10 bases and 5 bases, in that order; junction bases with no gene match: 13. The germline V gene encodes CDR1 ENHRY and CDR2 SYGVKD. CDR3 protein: CATMTGTSGTGETQYF. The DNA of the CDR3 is TGTGCCACGATGACCGGGACTAGCGGGACGGGGGAGACCCAGTACTTC.

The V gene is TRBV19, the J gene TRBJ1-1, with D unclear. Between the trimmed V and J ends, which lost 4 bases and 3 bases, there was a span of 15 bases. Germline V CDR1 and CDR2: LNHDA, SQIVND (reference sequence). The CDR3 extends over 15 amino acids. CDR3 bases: TGTGCCAGTAGTAAGCAGGACGGATTTGACACTGAAGCTTTCTTT. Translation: CASSKQDGFDTEAFF.

CDR3 nucleotides: TGTGCCAGCAGTGGGGGGGCCAGATTAAACATTCAGTACTTC. Amino acids: CASSGGARLNIQYF. The genes are TRBV6-6 and TRBJ2-4; D is perhaps TRBD2 (7 bases). Per germline, CDR1 MNHNY and CDR2 SVGAGI (reference sequence). The CDR3 contains 14 residues. V lost 5 bases and J 6 bases, leaving 14 bases between the germline ends.

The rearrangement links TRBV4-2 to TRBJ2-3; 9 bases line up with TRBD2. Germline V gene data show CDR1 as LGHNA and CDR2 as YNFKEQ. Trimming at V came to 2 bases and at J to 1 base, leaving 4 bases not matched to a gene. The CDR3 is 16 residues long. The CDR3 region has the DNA TGTGCCAGCAGCCAAAATTTAGCGGGAGGCACAGATACGCAGTATTTT. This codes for CASSQNLAGGTDTQYF.

As DNA, the CDR3 is TGCGCCAGCAGCCAACCCTCACAGGGGGGGGACGGCTACACCTTC. Its translation: CASSQPSQGGDGYTF. The V and J genes are TRBV4-1 and TRBJ1-2; TRBD1 matches 8 bases. V shed 2 bases and J 8 bases; nucleotides not matched to a gene: 10. Germline V lookup: CDR1 MGHRA, CDR2 YSYEKL. The CDR3 totals 15 residues.

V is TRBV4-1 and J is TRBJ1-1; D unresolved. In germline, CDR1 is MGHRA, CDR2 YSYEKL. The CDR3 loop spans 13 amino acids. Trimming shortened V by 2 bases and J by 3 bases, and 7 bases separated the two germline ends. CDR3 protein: CASSQWAYTEAFF. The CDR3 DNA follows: TGCGCCAGCAGCCAATGGGCCTACACTGAAGCTTTCTTT.

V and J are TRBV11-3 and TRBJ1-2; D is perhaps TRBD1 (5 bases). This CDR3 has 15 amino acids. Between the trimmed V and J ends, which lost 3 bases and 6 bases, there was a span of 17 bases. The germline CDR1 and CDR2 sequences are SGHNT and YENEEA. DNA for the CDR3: TGTGCCAGCAGCTTTGACGTACAGGTAGAGGATGGCTACACCTTC. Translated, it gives CASSFDVQVEDGYTF.

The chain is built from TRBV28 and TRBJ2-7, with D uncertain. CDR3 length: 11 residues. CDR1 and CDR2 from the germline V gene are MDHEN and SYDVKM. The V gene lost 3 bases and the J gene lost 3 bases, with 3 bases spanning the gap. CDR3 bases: TGTGCCAGCAGTTTTAACTACGAGCAGTACTTC. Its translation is CASSFNYEQYF.

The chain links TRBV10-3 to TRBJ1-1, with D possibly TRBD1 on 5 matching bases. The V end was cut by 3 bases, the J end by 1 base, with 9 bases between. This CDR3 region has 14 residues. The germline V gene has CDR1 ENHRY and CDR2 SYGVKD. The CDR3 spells CAISDQGKNTEAFF. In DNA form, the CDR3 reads TGTGCCATCAGTGATCAGGGAAAGAACACTGAAGCTTTCTTT.

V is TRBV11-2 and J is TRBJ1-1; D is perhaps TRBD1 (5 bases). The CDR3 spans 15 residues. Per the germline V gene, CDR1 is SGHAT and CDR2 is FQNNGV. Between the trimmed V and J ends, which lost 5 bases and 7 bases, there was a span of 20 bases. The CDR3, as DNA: TGTGCCAGCAGCCTCGAGGGGTCGGGGTTCATTGAAGCTTTCTTT. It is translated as CASSLEGSGFIEAFF.

CDR3 loop: CAISEVGWNEQFF. The CDR3 coding sequence is TGTGCCATCAGTGAAGTTGGATGGAATGAGCAGTTCTTC. V usage is TRBV10-3 and J usage is TRBJ2-1; D gene unclear. This CDR3 spans 13 amino acids. V was cut by 3 bases and J by 7 bases, with 10 bases left in between. Germline lookup yields CDR1 ENHRY and CDR2 SYGVKD.

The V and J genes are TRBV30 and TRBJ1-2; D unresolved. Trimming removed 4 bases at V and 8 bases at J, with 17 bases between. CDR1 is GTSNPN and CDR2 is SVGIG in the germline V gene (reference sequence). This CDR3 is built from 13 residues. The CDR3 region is CAWNRVGLYGYTF. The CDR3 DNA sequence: TGTGCCTGGAATCGGGTGGGATTATACGGCTACACCTTC.

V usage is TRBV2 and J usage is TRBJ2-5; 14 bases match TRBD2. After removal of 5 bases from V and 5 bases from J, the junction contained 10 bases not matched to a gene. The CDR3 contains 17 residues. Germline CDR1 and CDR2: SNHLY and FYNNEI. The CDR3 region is CASSTKTSGRVGETQYF. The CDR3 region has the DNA TGTGCCAGCAGTACCAAGACTAGCGGGAGGGTAGGCGAGACCCAGTACTTC.

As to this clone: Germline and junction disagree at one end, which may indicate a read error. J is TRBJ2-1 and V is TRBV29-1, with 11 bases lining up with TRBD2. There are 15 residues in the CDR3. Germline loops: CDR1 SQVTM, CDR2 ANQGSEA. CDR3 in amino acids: CSGENLAGGYNEQFF. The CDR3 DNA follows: TGCAGCGGTGAAAACCTAGCGGGGGGCTACAATGAGCAGTTCTTC.

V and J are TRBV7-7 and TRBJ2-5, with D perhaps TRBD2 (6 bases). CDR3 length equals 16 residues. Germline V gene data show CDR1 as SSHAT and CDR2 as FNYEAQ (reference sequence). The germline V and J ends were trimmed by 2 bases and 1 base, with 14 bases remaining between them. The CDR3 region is CASSLLAGSAQETQYF. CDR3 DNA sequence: TGTGCCAGCAGCTTACTTGCCGGGAGTGCCCAAGAGACCCAGTACTTC.

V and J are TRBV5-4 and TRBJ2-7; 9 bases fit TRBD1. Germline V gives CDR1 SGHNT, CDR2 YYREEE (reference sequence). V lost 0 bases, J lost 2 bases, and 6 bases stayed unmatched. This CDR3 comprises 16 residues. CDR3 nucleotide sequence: TGTGCCAGCAGCTTGGGCCCCGGGACAGGGCCCTACGAGCAGTACTTC. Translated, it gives CASSLGPGTGPYEQYF.

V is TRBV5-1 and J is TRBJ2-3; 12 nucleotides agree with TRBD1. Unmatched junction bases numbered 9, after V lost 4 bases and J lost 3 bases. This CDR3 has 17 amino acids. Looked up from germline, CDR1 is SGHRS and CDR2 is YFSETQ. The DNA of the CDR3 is TGCGCCAGCAGCGTTCTTCCGGGACAGGGGGCAACAGATACGCAGTATTTT. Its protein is CASSVLPGQGATDTQYF. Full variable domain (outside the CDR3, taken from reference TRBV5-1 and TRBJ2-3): KAGVTQTPRYLIKTRGQQVTLSCSPISGHRSVSWYQQTPGQGLQFLFEYFSETQRNKGNFPGRFSGRQFSNSRSEMNVSTLELGDSALYLCASSVLPGQGATDTQYFGPGTRLTVL.

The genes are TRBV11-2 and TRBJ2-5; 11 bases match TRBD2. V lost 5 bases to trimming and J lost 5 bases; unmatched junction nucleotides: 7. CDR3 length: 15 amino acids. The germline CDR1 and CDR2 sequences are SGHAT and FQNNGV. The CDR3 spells CASSLSGGAYETQYF. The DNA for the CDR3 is TGTGCCAGCAGCCTTAGCGGGGGGGCCTACGAGACCCAGTACTTC.

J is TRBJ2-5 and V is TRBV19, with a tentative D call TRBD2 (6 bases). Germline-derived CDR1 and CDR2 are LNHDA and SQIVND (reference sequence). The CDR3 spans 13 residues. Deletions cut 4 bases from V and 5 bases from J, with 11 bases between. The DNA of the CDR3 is TGTGCCAGTAGTACGACCGCGGGGGAGACCCAGTACTTC. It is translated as CASSTTAGETQYF.

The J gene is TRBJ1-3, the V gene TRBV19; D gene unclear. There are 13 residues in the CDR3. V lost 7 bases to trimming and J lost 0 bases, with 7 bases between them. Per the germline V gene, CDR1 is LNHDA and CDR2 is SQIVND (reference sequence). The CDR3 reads CASIRCSGNTIYF. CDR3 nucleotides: TGTGCCAGTATCAGGTGCTCTGGAAACACCATATATTTT.

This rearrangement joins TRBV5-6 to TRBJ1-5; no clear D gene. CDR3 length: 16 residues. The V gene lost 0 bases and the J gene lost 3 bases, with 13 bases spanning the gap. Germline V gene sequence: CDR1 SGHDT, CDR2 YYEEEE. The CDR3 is CASSLGLGRNNQPQHF. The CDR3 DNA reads TGTGCCAGCAGCTTGGGCCTAGGCAGGAACAATCAGCCCCAGCATTTT.

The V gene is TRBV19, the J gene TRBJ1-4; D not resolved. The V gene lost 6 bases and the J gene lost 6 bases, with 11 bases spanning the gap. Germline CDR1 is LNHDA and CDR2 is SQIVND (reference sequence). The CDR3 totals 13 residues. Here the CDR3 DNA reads TGTGCCAGTAGAACCAGCGTGGATGAAAAACTGTTTTTT. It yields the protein CASRTSVDEKLFF.

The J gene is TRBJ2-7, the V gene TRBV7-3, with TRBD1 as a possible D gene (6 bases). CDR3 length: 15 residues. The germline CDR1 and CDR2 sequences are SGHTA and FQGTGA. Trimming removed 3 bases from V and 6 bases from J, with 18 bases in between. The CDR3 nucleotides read TGTGCCAGCAGCTTCCGTCCGACAGGCCATGGCGAGCAGTACTTC. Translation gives CASSFRPTGHGEQYF.

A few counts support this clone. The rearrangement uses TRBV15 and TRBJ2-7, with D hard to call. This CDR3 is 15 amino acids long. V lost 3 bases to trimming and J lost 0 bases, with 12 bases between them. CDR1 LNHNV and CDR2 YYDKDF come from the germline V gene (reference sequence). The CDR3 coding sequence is TGTGCCACCAGCAGGCCCGCGGACGGCTCCTACGAGCAGTACTTC. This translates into CATSRPADGSYEQYF.

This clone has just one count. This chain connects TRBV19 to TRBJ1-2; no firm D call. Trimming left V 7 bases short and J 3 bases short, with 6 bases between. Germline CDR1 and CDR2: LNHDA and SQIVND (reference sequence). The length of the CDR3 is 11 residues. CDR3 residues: CASTAYYGYTF. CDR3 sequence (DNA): TGTGCCAGTACTGCATACTATGGCTACACCTTC.

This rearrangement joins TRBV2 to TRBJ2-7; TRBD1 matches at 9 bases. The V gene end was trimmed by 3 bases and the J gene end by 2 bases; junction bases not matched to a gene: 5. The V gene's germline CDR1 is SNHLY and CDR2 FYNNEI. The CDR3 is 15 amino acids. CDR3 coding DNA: TGTGCCAGCAGTGAGGTGGACAGGGGTGCCTACGAGCAGTACTTC. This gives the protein CASSEVDRGAYEQYF.